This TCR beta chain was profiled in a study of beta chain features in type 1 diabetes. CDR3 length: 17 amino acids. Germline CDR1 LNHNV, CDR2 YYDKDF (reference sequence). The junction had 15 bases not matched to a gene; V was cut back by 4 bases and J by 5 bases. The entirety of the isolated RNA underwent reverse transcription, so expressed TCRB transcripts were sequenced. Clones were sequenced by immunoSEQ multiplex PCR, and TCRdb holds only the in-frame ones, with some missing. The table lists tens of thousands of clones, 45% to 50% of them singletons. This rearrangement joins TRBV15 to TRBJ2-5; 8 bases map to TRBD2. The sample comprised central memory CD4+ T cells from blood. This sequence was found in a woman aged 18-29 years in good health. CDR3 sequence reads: CATSNPPGGAQRETQYF. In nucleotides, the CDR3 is TGTGCCACCAGCAACCCCCCGGGGGGGGCGCAACGCGAGACCCAGTACTTC.